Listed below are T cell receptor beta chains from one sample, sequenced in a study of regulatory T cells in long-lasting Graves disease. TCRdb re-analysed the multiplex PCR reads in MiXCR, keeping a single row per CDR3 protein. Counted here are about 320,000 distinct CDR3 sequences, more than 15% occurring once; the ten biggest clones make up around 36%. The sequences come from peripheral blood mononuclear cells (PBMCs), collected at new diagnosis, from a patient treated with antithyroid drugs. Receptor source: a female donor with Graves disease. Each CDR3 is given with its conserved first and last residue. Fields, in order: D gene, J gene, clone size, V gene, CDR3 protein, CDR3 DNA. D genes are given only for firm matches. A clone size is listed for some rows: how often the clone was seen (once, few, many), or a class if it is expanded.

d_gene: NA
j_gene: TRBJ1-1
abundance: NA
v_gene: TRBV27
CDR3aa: CAGSPVPPAAFF
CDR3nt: TGTGCCGGCAGTCCGGTGCCCCCCGCGGCTTTCTTT

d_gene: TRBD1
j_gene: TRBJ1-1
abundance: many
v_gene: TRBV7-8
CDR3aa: CASSLRDRPMNTEAFF
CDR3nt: TGTGCCAGCAGCCTTAGGGACAGACCCATGAACACTGAAGCTTTCTTT

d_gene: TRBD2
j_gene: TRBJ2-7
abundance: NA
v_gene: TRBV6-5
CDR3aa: CASSYARGEGKDEQYF
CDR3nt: TGTGCCAGCAGTTACGCCCGGGGGGAGGGCAAAGACGAGCAGTACTTC

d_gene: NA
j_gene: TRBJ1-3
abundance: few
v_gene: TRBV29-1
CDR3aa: CSVTRRGGNTIYF
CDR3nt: TGCAGCGTTACCAGACGAGGGGGAAACACCATATATTTT

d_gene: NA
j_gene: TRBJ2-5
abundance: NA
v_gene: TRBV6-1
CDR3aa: CASSPTSAAQETQYF
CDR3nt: TGTGCCAGCAGCCCGACATCCGCGGCCCAAGAGACCCAGTACTTC

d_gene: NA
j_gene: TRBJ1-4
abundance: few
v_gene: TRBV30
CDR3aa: CAWSPPTGLNEKLFF
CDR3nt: TGTGCCTGGAGTCCCCCGACAGGTCTGAATGAAAAACTGTTTTTT

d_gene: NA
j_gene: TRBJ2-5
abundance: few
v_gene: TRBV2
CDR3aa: CASSLRWVQETQYF
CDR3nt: TGTGCCAGCAGCCTTCGGTGGGTCCAAGAGACCCAGTACTTC

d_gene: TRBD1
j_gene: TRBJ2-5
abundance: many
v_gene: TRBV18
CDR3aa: CASSPTPGTGGETQYF
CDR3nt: TGTGCCAGCTCACCAACCCCCGGGACAGGGGGGGAGACCCAGTACTTC

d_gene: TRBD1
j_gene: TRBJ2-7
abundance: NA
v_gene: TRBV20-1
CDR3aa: CSASRIRQGNYEQYF
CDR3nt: TGCAGTGCTTCCCGTATTAGACAGGGGAACTACGAGCAGTACTTC

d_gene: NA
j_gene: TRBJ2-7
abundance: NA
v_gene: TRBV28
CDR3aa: CASSFSEDSYEQYF
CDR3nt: TGTGCCAGCAGTTTCAGTGAAGACTCCTACGAGCAGTACTTC

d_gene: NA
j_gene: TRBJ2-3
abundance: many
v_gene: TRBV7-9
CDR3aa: CASSQAFEPRADTDTQYF
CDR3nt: TGTGCCAGCAGCCAAGCATTTGAACCCCGGGCGGACACAGATACGCAGTATTTT

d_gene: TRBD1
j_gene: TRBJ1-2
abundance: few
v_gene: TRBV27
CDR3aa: CASSGTGGGYTF
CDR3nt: TGTGCCAGCAGTGGGACAGGGGGTGGCTACACCTTC

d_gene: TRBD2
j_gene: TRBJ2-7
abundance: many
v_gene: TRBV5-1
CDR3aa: CASSPGLAGNSLNYEQYF
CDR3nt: TGCGCCAGCAGCCCCGGACTAGCGGGAAATTCTCTTAACTACGAGCAGTACTTC

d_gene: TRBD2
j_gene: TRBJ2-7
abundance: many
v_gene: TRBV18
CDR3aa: CASSPPGTSGSEQYF
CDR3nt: TGTGCCAGCTCACCGCCCGGGACTAGCGGGAGCGAGCAGTACTTC

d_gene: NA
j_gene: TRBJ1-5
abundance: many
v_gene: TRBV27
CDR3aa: CASSLNGESNQPQHF
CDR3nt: TGTGCCAGCAGTTTAAACGGGGAGAGCAATCAGCCCCAGCATTTT

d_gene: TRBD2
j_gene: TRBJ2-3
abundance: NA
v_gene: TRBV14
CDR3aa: CASSQVRAGVFSDTQYF
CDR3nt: TGTGCCAGCAGCCAAGTTCGGGCGGGAGTATTCTCAGATACGCAGTATTTT

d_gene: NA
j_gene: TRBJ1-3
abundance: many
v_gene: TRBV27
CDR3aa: CASSWNRETSGNTIYF
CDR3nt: TGTGCCAGCAGTTGGAACAGGGAAACAAGTGGAAACACCATATATTTT

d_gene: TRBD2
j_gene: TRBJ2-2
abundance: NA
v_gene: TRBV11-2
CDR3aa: CASRDPAGVTGELFF
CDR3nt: TGTGCCAGTAGGGACCCGGCGGGAGTCACCGGGGAGCTGTTTTTT

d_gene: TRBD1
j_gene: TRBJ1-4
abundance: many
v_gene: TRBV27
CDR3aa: CASSSGQYNEKLFF
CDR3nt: TGTGCCAGCAGTTCGGGACAGTATAATGAAAAACTGTTTTTT

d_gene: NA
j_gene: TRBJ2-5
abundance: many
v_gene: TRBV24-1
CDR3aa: CATAGPSVGETQYF
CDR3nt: TGTGCCACCGCGGGACCTAGCGTGGGAGAGACCCAGTACTTC

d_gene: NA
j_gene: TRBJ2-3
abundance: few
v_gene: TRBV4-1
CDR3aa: CASSQEQGADTQYF
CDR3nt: TGCGCCAGCAGCCAAGAACAGGGAGCAGATACGCAGTATTTT

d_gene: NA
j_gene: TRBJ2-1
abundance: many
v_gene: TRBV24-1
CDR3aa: CATSVSRSSYNEQFF
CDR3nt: TGTGCCACCAGTGTTTCGCGGAGCTCCTACAATGAGCAGTTCTTC

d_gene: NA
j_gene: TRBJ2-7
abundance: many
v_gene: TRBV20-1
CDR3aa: CSASGPSYEQYF
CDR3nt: TGCAGTGCTAGCGGGCCCTCCTACGAGCAGTACTTC

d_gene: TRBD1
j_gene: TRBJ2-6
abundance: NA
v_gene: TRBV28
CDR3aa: CASSDPGQGATGANVLTF
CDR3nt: TGTGCCAGCAGTGACCCGGGACAGGGGGCGACTGGGGCCAACGTCCTGACTTTC

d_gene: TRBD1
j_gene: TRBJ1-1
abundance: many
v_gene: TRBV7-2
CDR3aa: CASSPRQGMNTEAFF
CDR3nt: TGTGCCAGCAGCCCGAGACAGGGGATGAACACTGAAGCTTTCTTT

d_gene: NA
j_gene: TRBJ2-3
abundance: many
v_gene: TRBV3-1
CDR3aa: CASSQDSRPTQYF
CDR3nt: TGTGCCAGCAGCCAAGATTCCCGTCCGACGCAGTATTTT

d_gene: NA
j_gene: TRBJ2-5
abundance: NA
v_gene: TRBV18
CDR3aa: CASSPPQIQETQYF
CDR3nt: TGTGCCAGCTCACCCCCCCAGATTCAAGAGACCCAGTACTTC

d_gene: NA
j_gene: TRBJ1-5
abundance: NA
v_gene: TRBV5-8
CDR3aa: CASSLALGGGRLNQPQHF
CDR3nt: TGTGCCAGCAGCTTGGCCTTGGGGGGAGGGCGGCTCAATCAGCCCCAGCATTTT

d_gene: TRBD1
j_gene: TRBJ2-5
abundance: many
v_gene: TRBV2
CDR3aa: CASSVWTGEGETQYF
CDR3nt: TGTGCCAGCAGTGTCTGGACAGGGGAAGGAGAGACCCAGTACTTC

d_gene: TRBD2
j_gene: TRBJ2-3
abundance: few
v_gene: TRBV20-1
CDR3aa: CSASPLAGVTDTQYF
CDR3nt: TGCAGTGCTTCCCCGCTAGCGGGAGTCACAGATACGCAGTATTTT

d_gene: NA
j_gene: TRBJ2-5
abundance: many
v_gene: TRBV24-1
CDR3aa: CATERVFQETQYF
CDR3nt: TGTGCCACCGAGCGAGTCTTCCAAGAGACCCAGTACTTC

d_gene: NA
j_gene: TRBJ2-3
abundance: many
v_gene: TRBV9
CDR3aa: CASSGTSRTDTQYF
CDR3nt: TGTGCCAGCAGCGGCACTAGTCGAACAGATACGCAGTATTTT

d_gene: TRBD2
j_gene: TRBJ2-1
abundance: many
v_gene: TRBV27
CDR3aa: CASSWFSGVYNEQFF
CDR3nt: TGTGCCAGCAGTTGGTTTAGCGGGGTCTACAATGAGCAGTTCTTC

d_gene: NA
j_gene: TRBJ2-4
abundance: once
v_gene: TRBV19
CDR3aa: CASSMSQNIQYF
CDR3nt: TGTGCCAGTAGTATGTCCCAAAACATTCAGTACTTC

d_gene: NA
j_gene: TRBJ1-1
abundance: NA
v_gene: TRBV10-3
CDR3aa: CAIRTPGQNTEAFF
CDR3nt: TGTGCCATCAGAACACCAGGACAGAACACTGAAGCTTTCTTT

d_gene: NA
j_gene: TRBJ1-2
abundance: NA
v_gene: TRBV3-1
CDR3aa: CASSQAAGYGYTF
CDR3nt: TGTGCCAGCAGCCAAGCGGCGGGTTATGGCTACACCTTC

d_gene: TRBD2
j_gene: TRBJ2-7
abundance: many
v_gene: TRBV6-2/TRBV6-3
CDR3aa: CASIAPSGSSYEQYF
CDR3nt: TGTGCCAGCATCGCCCCTAGCGGGAGCTCCTACGAGCAGTACTTC

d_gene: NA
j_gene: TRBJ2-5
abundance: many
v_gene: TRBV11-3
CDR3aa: CASSLEAGRQETQYF
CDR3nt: TGTGCCAGCAGCTTAGAAGCCGGCAGGCAAGAGACCCAGTACTTC

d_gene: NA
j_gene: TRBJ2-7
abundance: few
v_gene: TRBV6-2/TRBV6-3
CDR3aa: CASSYSKWQGRVDEQYF
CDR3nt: TGTGCCAGCAGTTACTCGAAGTGGCAGGGGCGTGTGGACGAGCAGTACTTC

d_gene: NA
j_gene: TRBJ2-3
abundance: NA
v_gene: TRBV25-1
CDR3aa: CASSEYQTGTDTQYF
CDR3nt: TGTGCCAGCAGTGAATACCAGACCGGCACAGATACGCAGTATTTT

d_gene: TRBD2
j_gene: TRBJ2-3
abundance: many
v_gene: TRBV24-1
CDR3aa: CATSDLAGTSTDTQYF
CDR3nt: TGTGCCACCAGTGATCTAGCGGGGACTAGCACAGATACGCAGTATTTT

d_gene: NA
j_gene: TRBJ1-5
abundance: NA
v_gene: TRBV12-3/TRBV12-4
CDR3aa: CASSLDVWEGSNQPQHF
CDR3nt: TGTGCCAGCAGTTTAGACGTATGGGAAGGGAGCAATCAGCCCCAGCATTTT

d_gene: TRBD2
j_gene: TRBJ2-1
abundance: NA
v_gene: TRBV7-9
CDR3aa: CASSLEASGSWNEQFF
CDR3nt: TGTGCCAGCAGCTTAGAGGCTAGCGGGAGTTGGAATGAGCAGTTCTTC

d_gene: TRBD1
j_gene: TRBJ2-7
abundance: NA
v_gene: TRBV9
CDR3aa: CASSVGDRSYEQYF
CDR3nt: TGTGCCAGCAGCGTGGGGGACAGATCCTACGAGCAGTACTTC

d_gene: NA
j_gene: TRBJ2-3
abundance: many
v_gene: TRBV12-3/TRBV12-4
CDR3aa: CASSPDRLGTDTQYF
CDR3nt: TGTGCCAGCAGTCCCGATCGACTAGGCACAGATACGCAGTATTTT

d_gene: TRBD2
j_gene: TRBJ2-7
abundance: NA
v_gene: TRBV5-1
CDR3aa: CASSLFPRLAGVANSYEQYF
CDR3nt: TGCGCCAGCAGCTTGTTTCCGCGGCTAGCGGGAGTGGCAAACTCCTACGAGCAGTACTTC

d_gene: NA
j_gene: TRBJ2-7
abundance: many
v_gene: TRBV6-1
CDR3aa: CASTSGRAGYEQYF
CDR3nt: TGTGCCAGCACCTCTGGCAGGGCGGGATACGAGCAGTACTTC